This TCR beta chain originates from a study of glioma-infiltrating T cells after dendritic cell vaccination (TCRdb year 2016). Describing the broader study: The cohort comprised 15 glioblastoma patients from Phase I and II dendritic cell vaccination trials, 9 newly diagnosed and 6 with recurrent disease. Between the early 2000s and the early 2010s, the patients were given dendritic cell vaccination pulsed with autologous tumor lysate. To make the vaccine, monocyte-derived dendritic cells were cultured for 6 to 8 days with IL-4 and GM-CSF and then pulsed overnight with autologous tumor lysate. Three intradermal dendritic cell vaccine injections were administered to patients at biweekly intervals in the arm below the axilla. Deep sequencing of TCR beta CDR3 regions was used to quantify tumor-infiltrating lymphocyte content and compare tumor and blood repertoires in dendritic cell-vaccinated glioblastoma patients. TCR sequencing metrics, including TIL content and tumor-blood repertoire overlap, were correlated with survival after dendritic cell vaccination. Findings and caveats that apply to the study as a whole: The cohort was small and heterogeneous, only a few patients had full blood and tumor sets, and even fewer had initial-recurrent tumor pairs. TCR clonality showed no direct relationship with survival, which suggests that a diverse polyclonal response may matter. After dendritic cell vaccination, a higher estimated pretreatment TIL content predicted longer time to progression and overall survival. The response model built on TCR overlap across three groups was characterized as speculative, with prospective validation still needed.

Using the immunoSEQ assay, TCRB CDR3 regions were amplified from around 2 micrograms of genomic DNA, or from all available DNA when less than that was on hand. Multiplex PCR used 60 forward primers for TCR V beta segments and 13 reverse primers for J beta segments. To estimate the number of reads per starting template, synthetic control templates were added to each sample at limiting dilution. The Illumina HiSeq System generated 87 bp sequencing reads. The authors' analysis ran thus. PCR and sequencing errors were removed by merging closely related sequences with a nearest neighbor algorithm. TCR overlap was defined as the percentage of unique tumor TCR beta sequences that were also found in the peripheral blood of the same patient. TCRdb carries this immuneACCESS record with in-frame sequences only. Its versions omit some clonotypes, under half of them owing to an unresolved V gene in the studies checked, with the rest unexplained. D and trimming come from the DNA, and the V and J calls and clone size come from that table. The sample table contains 85,000 to 95,000 clones; only one count was recorded for 80% to 90% of them. The ten largest make up approximately 14% of the sample.

Relative to germline, V is missing 5 bases and J is missing 7 bases, with 5 bases of the junction outside any gene match. The CDR3 numbers 11 residues from cysteine through phenylalanine. Left in the record is the CDR3 DNA by itself, 33 bases read in frame from the first base. The germline V gene (reference sequence) gives CDR1 as GTSNPN and CDR2 as SVGIG. This clone turned up a few times. What this receptor recognizes is not known. Base qualities are not provided; no much larger clone lies one nucleotide away. Patients were selected for having adequate residual fresh-frozen tumor tissue and more than two years of available survival data. Although molecular status otherwise differed among the glioblastoma patients, no patient had an isocitrate dehydrogenase mutation. PBMC were collected before vaccination, two weeks after the third vaccination, and at tumor progression when it occurred. Genomic DNA was extracted with the Qiagen DNeasy Blood extraction Kit.

The TCR was taken from a human donor with glioblastoma. The rearrangement joined TRBV30 to TRBJ2-7, and 7 junctional nucleotides match TRBD2. The source was blood, collected before dendritic cell vaccination. The CDR3 reads as follows: CAWSLATEQYF. The nucleotides are TGTGCCTGGTCACTAGCGACAGAGCAGTACTTC.